The 14 T cell receptor beta chains below were found in one sample sequenced in a study of CD4+ T cells in melanoma. Clones were sequenced by immunoSEQ multiplex PCR, and TCRdb holds only the in-frame ones, with some missing. The profile covers roughly 9,200 clones, with approximately 70% appearing a single time and over 15% taken by the ten largest. Sequenced: cells from a culture (not recorded whether cultured in vitro). The receptors originated from a human donor with melanoma.

V usage is TRBV6-6 and J usage is TRBJ2-3; unclear D gene. The germline gives CDR1 MNHNY, CDR2 SVGAGI (reference sequence). The CDR3 contains 15 residues. The V gene lost 5 bases and the J gene lost 3 bases, with 15 bases spanning the gap. The CDR3 sequence: CASSKGLFGTDTQYF. In DNA, the CDR3 is TGTGCCAGCAGTAAAGGGCTGTTCGGTACAGATACGCAGTATTTT.

DNA of the CDR3: TGTGCCAGCAAAATGGGGCGCACCGGGGAGCTGTTTTTT. This encodes CASKMGRTGELFF. This rearrangement joins TRBV2 to TRBJ2-2, with D perhaps TRBD1 (5 bases). Trimming shortened V by 7 bases and J by 4 bases, and 10 bases separated the two germline ends. In germline, CDR1 is SNHLY, CDR2 FYNNEI. The CDR3 runs 13 residues.

The chain carries TRBV2 and TRBJ2-1; perhaps TRBD2 as D (7 bases). CDR1 and CDR2 from the germline V gene are SNHLY and FYNNEI. V was pared by 7 bases and J by 7 bases, with 20 bases between. This CDR3 spans 15 amino acids. The CDR3 reads CASTRGGTTLNEQFF. CDR3 sequence (DNA): TGTGCCAGCACAAGGGGGGGGACCACCCTTAATGAGCAGTTCTTC.

J is TRBJ2-5 and V is TRBV9; D possibly matches TRBD1 or TRBD2 (6 bases each). Germline CDR1 SGDLS, CDR2 YYNGEE. The CDR3 totals 14 residues. V dropped 0 bases and J dropped 5 bases, with 11 bases sitting between them. The CDR3 DNA reads TGTGCCAGCAGCGTAGGGGGGGCCGAGGAGACCCAGTACTTC. This sequence encodes CASSVGGAEETQYF.

The chain employs TRBV6-5 and TRBJ1-1; D uncertain. Between the trimmed V and J ends, which lost 10 bases and 0 bases, there was a span of 18 bases. This CDR3 contains 15 residues. The germline V gene has CDR1 MNHEY and CDR2 SVGAGI. In DNA form, the CDR3 reads TGTGCCACCTATCAGAATAGAAACGTGAACACTGAAGCTTTCTTT. Its protein product is CATYQNRNVNTEAFF.

The chain carries TRBV7-2 and TRBJ2-1, with D unclear. The CDR3 loop spans 14 amino acids. CDR1 is SGHTA and CDR2 is FQGNSA in the germline V gene. Trimming left V 1 base short and J 6 bases short, with 10 bases between. CDR3 residues: CASSLDPDSNEQFF. The CDR3 DNA follows: TGTGCCAGCAGCTTAGATCCAGACTCCAATGAGCAGTTCTTC. Combining the CDR3 with reference TRBV7-2 and TRBJ2-1 gives the whole variable domain GAGVSQSPSNKVTEKGKDVELRCDPISGHTALYWYRQSLGQGLEFLIYFQGNSAPDKSGLPSDRFSAERTGGSVSTLTIQRTQQEDSAVYLCASSLDPDSNEQFFGPGTRLTVL.

The V and J genes are TRBV19 and TRBJ2-3, with 10 bases aligning to TRBD2. CDR3 length equals 14 residues. Germline CDR1 LNHDA, CDR2 SQIVND (reference sequence). J gave up 6 bases and V 5 bases, and 5 bases lay outside the gene matches. This CDR3 is CASSPERGGDTQYF. The CDR3 DNA reads as TGTGCCAGTAGTCCAGAGCGGGGGGGCGATACGCAGTATTTT.

V and J are TRBV6-6 and TRBJ1-4, with D unclear. The CDR3 length is 15 residues. Germline assignment: CDR1 MNHNY and CDR2 SVGAGI (reference sequence). With 2 bases removed from V and 4 bases from J, the gap between germline ends came to 11 bases. In DNA, the CDR3 is TGTGCCAGCAGTTACGGCGGCGTACTTAATGAAAAACTGTTTTTT. Protein: CASSYGGVLNEKLFF.

This clone has just a few counts. The genes are TRBV2 and TRBJ2-5, with 7 bases identical to TRBD1. The length of the CDR3 is 14 residues. Per the germline V gene, CDR1 is SNHLY and CDR2 is FYNNEI. V shed 5 bases, J shed 4 bases, and the junction held 7 bases outside the gene matches. This chain's CDR3 is CASSLTGAAETQYF. DNA of the CDR3: TGTGCCAGCAGTCTTACAGGGGCAGCAGAGACCCAGTACTTC.

The rearrangement joins TRBV6-5 to TRBJ2-7; either TRBD1 or TRBD2 may supply D (5 bases each). The germline V and J ends were trimmed by 6 bases and 3 bases, with 18 bases remaining between them. There are 15 residues in the CDR3. Germline CDR1 and CDR2: MNHEY and SVGAGI. CDR3 DNA sequence: TGTGCCAGCAGACCCCGACTTTTGGGGGTCTACGAGCAGTACTTC. Protein: CASRPRLLGVYEQYF.

The chain combines TRBV5-1 with TRBJ2-1; TRBD2 agrees at 9 bases. The germline V gene has CDR1 SGHRS and CDR2 YFSETQ. V lost 0 bases and J lost 4; bases outside the gene matches: 2. The CDR3 extends over 15 amino acids. The CDR3 here is CASSLVAGGYNEQFF. The CDR3 bases are TGCGCCAGCAGCTTGGTTGCGGGGGGGTACAATGAGCAGTTCTTC.

This clone is deemed medium-sized (0.01 to 0.1%). The chain combines TRBV14 with TRBJ2-3; D unresolved. The CDR3 runs to 18 residues. V lost 4 bases, J lost 4 bases, and 24 bases lay in between. The germline V gene encodes CDR1 SGHDN and CDR2 FVKESK. The CDR3 loop is CASSPSVGVSITSDTQYF. The DNA of the CDR3 is TGTGCCAGCAGCCCCTCAGTTGGTGTCTCTATAACGTCAGATACGCAGTATTTT.

The V and J genes are TRBV6-6 and TRBJ2-7; TRBD2 might be the D (6 bases). Between the trimmed V and J ends, which lost 8 bases and 3 bases, there was a span of 14 bases. From germline, CDR1 is MNHNY and CDR2 SVGAGI (reference sequence). This CDR3 region has 13 residues. The CDR3: CASGGTGNYEQYF. The CDR3 DNA is TGTGCCAGCGGGGGGACCGGAAACTACGAGCAGTACTTC.

The chain has TRBV7-9 and TRBJ2-1; the match to TRBD2 covers 9 bases. The CDR3 is 14 residues long. Germline values: CDR1 SEHNR, CDR2 FQNEAQ (reference sequence). After removal of 6 bases from V and 6 bases from J, the junction contained 6 bases not matched to a gene. The CDR3 loop reads CASRRLAEGNEQFF. CDR3 bases: TGTGCCAGCAGAAGACTAGCGGAAGGCAATGAGCAGTTCTTC.